This entry concerns a single T cell receptor (beta chain). The data derive from a study of regulatory T cells in long-lasting Graves disease. Study-level information: Over 5 years on antithyroid drugs plus positive TSH receptor antibodies marked Graves' disease as persistent.

Through Arm-PCR of CDR3 regions and iRepertoire HTBI primers, TCR beta libraries were built. TCRdb recomputed calls from the multiplex PCR reads with MiXCR, one row per CDR3 protein. The sample contains about 290,000 distinct CDR3 sequences, roughly 21% of which appear only once. The CDR3 is made up of 17 amino acids. Germline assignment: CDR1 LNHDA and CDR2 SQIVND (reference sequence). V dropped 6 bases and J dropped 0; count of bases not matched to a gene: 11. This sample's time point: persistent/refractory GD, antithyroid drugs over 5 years with positive TRAb. Following extraction of RNA from PBMCs, that RNA was used to make the TCR library.

The chain carries TRBV19 and TRBJ1-5, with 7 nucleotides matching TRBD1. Sequenced here: peripheral blood mononuclear cells (PBMCs), sampled when the disease was refractory, from a patient treated with antithyroid drugs. This clonotype originated in a female donor with Graves disease. The CDR3 DNA sequence: TGTGCCAGTAGAGGGGGACAGCTTAGAAATAGCAATCAGCCCCAGCATTTT. This codes for CASRGGQLRNSNQPQHF.